The 19 T cell receptor beta chains below all came from one sample that was sequenced in a study of human T cells and chemical hapten exposure. TCRdb re-called the RACE reads with MiXCR, one entry per CDR3 protein. This sample yields just under 60,000 distinct CDR3 sequences, of which about an eighth are seen a single time; 2.4% belongs to the top ten. Described time point: patch test 3, about 24 weeks after DPC sensitization. The treatment here: therapeutic diphenylcyclopropenone sensitization with weekly scalp DPC. Sequencing used whole blood, obtained in connection with sensitization to the hapten diphenylcyclopropenone (DPC). These receptors all come from a man aged 25 to 40 with alopecia areata. Some clones in this sample may be carry-over from other donors' samples.

Ten or more counts support this clonotype. Here the CDR3 reads CASSLWGRDSYNEQFF. DNA of the CDR3: TGTGCCAGCAGCTTATGGGGCAGGGATTCCTACAATGAGCAGTTCTTC. This chain uses TRBV7-6 with TRBJ2-1; maybe TRBD1 (5 bases). Germline CDR1 reads SGHVS; CDR2 reads FNYEAQ. The CDR3 has 16 residues. Trimming took off 2 bases at V and 1 base at J, with 12 bases between the two ends.

This clonotype was detected ten times or more. V gene TRBV27 combines with J gene TRBJ2-5, with 7 positions matching TRBD1. V gave up 6 bases and J gave up 2 bases; unmatched junction bases: 12. The CDR3 length is 16 residues. CDR1 is MNHEY and CDR2 is SMNVEV in the germline V gene (reference sequence). In DNA form, the CDR3 reads TGTGCCAGCAGACCAACCGGACAGGATGATCAAGAGACCCAGTACTTC. Protein: CASRPTGQDDQETQYF.

This chain connects TRBV6-6 to TRBJ1-1; 10 bases are shared with TRBD1. After removal of 2 bases from V and 1 base from J, the junction contained 10 bases not matched to a gene. The germline V gene encodes CDR1 MNHNY and CDR2 SVGAGI (reference sequence). CDR3 length: 18 amino acids. The CDR3 DNA reads TGTGCCAGCAGTTACCCCAGACAGGGGGCGCGAAAGAACACTGAAGCTTTCTTT. This translates into CASSYPRQGARKNTEAFF.

This clonotype was found a few times. V is TRBV15 and J is TRBJ1-2, with D uncertain. V lost 5 bases to trimming and J lost 2 bases, with 6 bases between them. Germline values: CDR1 LNHNV, CDR2 YYDKDF (reference sequence). This CDR3 has 12 residues. CDR3 in DNA: TGTGCCACCAGCCAGCGAAACTATGGCTACACCTTC. Its translation is CATSQRNYGYTF.

The CDR3 DNA follows: TGTGCCAGCAGCCAAGATGCAGGGACTTCGGATACGCAGTATTTT. Amino acids: CASSQDAGTSDTQYF. The chain uses TRBV4-2 and TRBJ2-3, with D tentatively TRBD2 (6 bases). This CDR3 is 15 amino acids long. Germline-derived CDR1 and CDR2 are LGHNA and YNFKEQ. Trimming shortened V by 0 bases and J by 6 bases, and 13 bases separated the two germline ends.

This clonotype was counted at least ten times. This chain joins TRBV7-8 and TRBJ1-5, with D maybe TRBD1 (5 bases). Germline V gene sequence: CDR1 SGHVS, CDR2 FQNEAQ. CDR3 size: 13 residues. The ends were cut back, 3 bases at V and 6 bases at J, with 9 bases in the middle. Here the CDR3 DNA reads TGTGCCAGCAGCTTTCCGGACACTCAGCCCCAGCATTTT. This translates into CASSFPDTQPQHF. The complete variable domain, with remaining parts taken from reference TRBV7-8 and TRBJ1-5, reads GAGVSQSPRYKVAKRGQDVALRCDPISGHVSLFWYQQALGQGPEFLTYFQNEAQLDKSGLPSDRFFAERPEGSVSTLKIQRTQQEDSAVYLCASSFPDTQPQHFGDGTRLSIL.

The rearrangement uses TRBV9 and TRBJ1-5, with 9 positions matching TRBD1. The CDR3 covers 15 residues. Germline V gene data show CDR1 as SGDLS and CDR2 as YYNGEE. The J segment lost 3 bases and the V segment lost 3 bases, leaving 4 bases of the junction unmatched. DNA of the CDR3: TGTGCCAGCAGCGGTGGGACAGGGAACAATCAGCCCCAGCATTTT. Translation: CASSGGTGNNQPQHF. The full variable domain, in which reference TRBV9 and TRBJ1-5 provide the parts outside the CDR3, is DSGVTQTPKHLITATGQRVTLRCSPRSGDLSVYWYQQSLDQGLQFLIQYYNGEERAKGNILERFSAQQFPDLHSELNLSSLELGDSALYFCASSGGTGNNQPQHFGDGTRLSIL.

The V call is TRBV12-3 or TRBV12-4, the J call TRBJ1-2; D not resolved. Trimming pared 5 bases from V and 8 bases from J, leaving 15 bases between. This CDR3 has 13 amino acids. The CDR3 DNA follows: TGTGCCAGCAGTGAGGGAGGTGATTACGGCTACACCTTC. It is translated as CASSEGGDYGYTF.

The chain employs TRBV7-9 and TRBJ1-2; TRBD1 matches 11 bases. Trimming at V came to 2 bases and at J to 3 bases, leaving 5 bases not matched to a gene. From germline, CDR1 is SEHNR and CDR2 FQNEAQ (reference sequence). This CDR3 comprises 16 residues. The CDR3 DNA reads as TGTGCCAGCAGCTTAAACCCGGGACAGGGGGACTATGGCTACACCTTC. This codes for CASSLNPGQGDYGYTF. Full variable domain (outside the CDR3, taken from reference TRBV7-9 and TRBJ1-2): DTGVSQNPRHKITKRGQNVTFRCDPISEHNRLYWYRQTLGQGPEFLTYFQNEAQLEKSRLLSDRFSAERPKGSFSTLEIQRTEQGDSAMYLCASSLNPGQGDYGYTFGSGTRLTVV.

V is TRBV29-1 and J is TRBJ2-6, with D possibly matching TRBD1 (5 bases). Per germline, CDR1 SQVTM and CDR2 ANQGSEA. The V end lost 2 bases, the J end lost 5 bases, and 7 bases lay between the germline ends. This CDR3 region has 13 residues. The CDR3 region has the DNA TGCAGCGTTGAACAGGGTTGGGCCAACGTCCTGACTTTC. This translates into CSVEQGWANVLTF.

This clonotype appeared many times. The V and J genes are TRBV7-2 and TRBJ1-3; D not resolved. CDR1 and CDR2 from the germline V gene are SGHTA and FQGNSA. The CDR3 has 15 amino acids. V lost 3 bases to trimming and J lost 0 bases, with 9 bases between them. CDR3 protein: CASSFDGSSGNTIYF. In DNA form, the CDR3 reads TGTGCCAGCAGCTTTGACGGTAGCTCTGGAAACACCATATATTTT.

This clonotype showed up just a few times. The rearrangement uses TRBV6-6 and TRBJ2-5, with D maybe TRBD1 (5 bases). Germline assignment: CDR1 MNHNY and CDR2 SVGAGI (reference sequence). V was shortened by 9 bases and J by 2 bases, with 16 bases between the two germline ends. The CDR3 loop spans 14 amino acids. CDR3: CASRPQGRQETQYF. The CDR3 DNA reads as TGTGCCAGTCGACCCCAGGGCCGACAAGAGACCCAGTACTTC.

This clonotype was detected many times. J is TRBJ2-1 and V is TRBV4-3; D is tentatively TRBD1 or TRBD2 (6 bases each). The V end was cut by 0 bases, the J end by 7 bases, with 16 bases between. CDR3 length: 16 residues. Germline CDR1 LGHNA, CDR2 YSLEER. CDR3 nucleotides: TGCGCCAGCAGCCAAGATGGAACAGGGAGGATGAATGAGCAGTTCTTC. It codes for CASSQDGTGRMNEQFF.

This clonotype has only a few counts. The CDR3 nucleotides read TGTGCCAGCAGCCTCGCCGGGACATTGAACACTGAAGCTTTCTTT. It specifies CASSLAGTLNTEAFF. The chain combines TRBV7-3 with TRBJ1-1, with a possible D match to TRBD1 (6 bases). The V gene's germline CDR1 is SGHTA and CDR2 FQGTGA. The CDR3 has 15 residues. The V and J ends lost 5 bases and 0 bases respectively, with 13 bases between them.

This clonotype was found many times. This sequence joins TRBV6-2 or TRBV6-3 and TRBJ1-6; D uncertain. Germline V gene data show CDR1 as MNHEY and CDR2 as SVGEGT. The CDR3 runs to 14 residues. Trimming cost V 4 bases and J 6 bases, with 10 bases left between them. The DNA for the CDR3 is TGTGCCAGCAGTTCGGCAGGTTTTAATTCACCCCTCCACTTT. It is translated as CASSSAGFNSPLHF.

The table lists this clonotype with a few counts. This chain joins TRBV29-1 and TRBJ2-1; either TRBD1 or TRBD2 may supply D (6 bases each). Germline V gene sequence: CDR1 SQVTM, CDR2 ANQGSEA. The germline V and J ends were trimmed by 5 bases and 8 bases, with 19 bases remaining between them. The CDR3 covers 14 residues. The chain's CDR3 is CSVMGGTSWDEQFF. CDR3 nucleotides: TGCAGCGTTATGGGCGGGACATCCTGGGATGAGCAGTTCTTC.

At least ten counts were recorded for this clonotype. The chain recombines TRBV7-3 with TRBJ2-3; 9 nucleotides line up with TRBD2. J was trimmed by 2 bases and V by 5 bases; bases with no gene match: 5. The V gene's germline CDR1 is SGHTA and CDR2 FQGTGA. The CDR3 is 15 amino acids. CDR3 in amino acids: CASSLGLATTDTQYF. CDR3 in DNA: TGTGCCAGCAGCCTAGGACTAGCGACCACAGATACGCAGTATTTT.

This clonotype was seen a handful of times. V and J are TRBV5-4 and TRBJ2-5; 8 nucleotides match TRBD1. The CDR3 covers 16 residues. Looked up from germline, CDR1 is SGHNT and CDR2 is YYREEE (reference sequence). V shed 2 bases, J shed 4 bases, and the junction held 10 bases outside the gene matches. CDR3 in amino acids: CASSFPTGVDGETQYF. CDR3 bases: TGTGCCAGCAGCTTTCCGACAGGGGTCGACGGAGAGACCCAGTACTTC.

This clonotype was recorded at least ten times. As DNA, the CDR3 is TGTGCCAGCAGTGGACAAGGGGTTAAGGGTTCCTCCTACGAGCAGTACTTC. This encodes CASSGQGVKGSSYEQYF. The chain couples TRBV6-1 to TRBJ2-7; D possibly corresponds to TRBD1 (5 bases). The CDR3 is 17 residues long. V gave up 4 bases and J gave up 0 bases, with 19 bases separating them. Germline assignment: CDR1 MNHNS and CDR2 SASEGT.